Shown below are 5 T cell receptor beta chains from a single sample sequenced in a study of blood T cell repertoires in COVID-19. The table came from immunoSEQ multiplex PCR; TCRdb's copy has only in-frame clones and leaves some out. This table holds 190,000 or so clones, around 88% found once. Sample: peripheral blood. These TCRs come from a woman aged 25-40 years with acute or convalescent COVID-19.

The CDR3 DNA follows: TGTGCCAGCAGTCTTTGGACTAGCGGGGATACCAACGAGCAGTACTTC. It translates to CASSLWTSGDTNEQYF. The rearrangement links TRBV28 to TRBJ2-7; 12 positions agree with TRBD2. The V segment lost 5 bases and the J segment 5 bases; nucleotides outside the gene matches: 10. CDR1 and CDR2 from the germline V gene are MDHEN and SYDVKM. The CDR3 sequence is 16 residues long.

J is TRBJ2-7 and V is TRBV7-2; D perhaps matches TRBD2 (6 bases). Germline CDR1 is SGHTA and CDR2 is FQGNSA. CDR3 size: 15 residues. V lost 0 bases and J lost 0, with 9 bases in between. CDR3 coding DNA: TGTGCCAGCAGCTTAGCGGGGGGATCCTCCTACGAGCAGTACTTC. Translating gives CASSLAGGSSYEQYF.

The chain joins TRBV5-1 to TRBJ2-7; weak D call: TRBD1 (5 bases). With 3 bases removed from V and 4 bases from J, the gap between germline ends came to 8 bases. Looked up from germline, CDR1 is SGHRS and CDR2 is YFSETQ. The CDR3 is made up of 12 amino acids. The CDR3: CASSSQVYEQYF. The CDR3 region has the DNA TGCGCCAGCAGCTCACAGGTTTACGAGCAGTACTTC.

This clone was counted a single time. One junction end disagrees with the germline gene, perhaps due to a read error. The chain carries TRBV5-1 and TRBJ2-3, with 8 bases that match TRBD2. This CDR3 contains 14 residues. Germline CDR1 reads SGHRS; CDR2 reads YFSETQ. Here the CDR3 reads CASCLAGHTDTQYF. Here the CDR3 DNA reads TGCGCCAGCTGCTTAGCGGGGCACACAGATACGCAGTATTTT.

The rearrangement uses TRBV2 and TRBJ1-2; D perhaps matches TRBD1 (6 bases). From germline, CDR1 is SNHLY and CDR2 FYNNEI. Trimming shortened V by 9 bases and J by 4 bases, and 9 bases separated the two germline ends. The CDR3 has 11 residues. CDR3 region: CASRGFYGYTF. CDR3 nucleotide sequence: TGTGCCAGTAGGGGGTTCTATGGCTACACCTTC.